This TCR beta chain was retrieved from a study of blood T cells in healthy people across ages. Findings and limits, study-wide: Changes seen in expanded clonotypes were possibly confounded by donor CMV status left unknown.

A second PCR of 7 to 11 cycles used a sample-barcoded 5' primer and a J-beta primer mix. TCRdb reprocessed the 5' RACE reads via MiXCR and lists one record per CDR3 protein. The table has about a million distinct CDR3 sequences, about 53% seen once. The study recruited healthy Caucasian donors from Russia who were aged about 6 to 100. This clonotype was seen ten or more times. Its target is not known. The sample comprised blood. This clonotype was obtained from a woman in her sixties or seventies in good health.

The CDR3: CASSQGPRFYGYTF. The CDR3 DNA is TGCGCCAGCAGCCAAGGGCCCCGGTTCTATGGCTACACCTTC. The chain joins TRBV4-1 to TRBJ1-2; unclear D gene. V lost 1 base and J lost 4, with 10 bases in between. Germline loops: CDR1 MGHRA, CDR2 YSYEKL. The CDR3 is made up of 14 amino acids.